This T cell receptor beta chain was observed in a study of cytomegalovirus exposure and HLA in healthy donors. Primers included in the PCR were 60 Vbeta and 13 Jbeta primers. This table comes from immunoSEQ multiplex PCR, and its TCRdb copy is limited to in-frame clones, with some not included. The top ten clones hold around 3.2% of a sample with 90,000 or so clones, 78% of them seen once. This clone was recorded only once. The sequence derives from a woman aged 40 to 49 in good health and CMV-seronegative. Sequencing input: PBMCs.

CDR3 amino acids: CASSQEPQGARGYTF. DNA of the CDR3: TGTGCCAGCAGCCAAGAACCACAGGGGGCGCGTGGCTACACCTTC. The chain is built from TRBV14 and TRBJ1-2, with 9 bases that match TRBD1. V shed 0 bases, J shed 7 bases, and the junction held 6 bases outside the gene matches. Germline V lookup: CDR1 SGHDN, CDR2 FVKESK. The length of the CDR3 is 15 residues. The full variable domain, in which reference TRBV14 and TRBJ1-2 provide the parts outside the CDR3, is EAGVTQFPSHSVIEKGQTVTLRCDPISGHDNLYWYRRVMGKEIKFLLHFVKESKQDESGMPNNRFLAERTGGTYSTLKVQPAELEDSGVYFCASSQEPQGARGYTFGSGTRLTVV.